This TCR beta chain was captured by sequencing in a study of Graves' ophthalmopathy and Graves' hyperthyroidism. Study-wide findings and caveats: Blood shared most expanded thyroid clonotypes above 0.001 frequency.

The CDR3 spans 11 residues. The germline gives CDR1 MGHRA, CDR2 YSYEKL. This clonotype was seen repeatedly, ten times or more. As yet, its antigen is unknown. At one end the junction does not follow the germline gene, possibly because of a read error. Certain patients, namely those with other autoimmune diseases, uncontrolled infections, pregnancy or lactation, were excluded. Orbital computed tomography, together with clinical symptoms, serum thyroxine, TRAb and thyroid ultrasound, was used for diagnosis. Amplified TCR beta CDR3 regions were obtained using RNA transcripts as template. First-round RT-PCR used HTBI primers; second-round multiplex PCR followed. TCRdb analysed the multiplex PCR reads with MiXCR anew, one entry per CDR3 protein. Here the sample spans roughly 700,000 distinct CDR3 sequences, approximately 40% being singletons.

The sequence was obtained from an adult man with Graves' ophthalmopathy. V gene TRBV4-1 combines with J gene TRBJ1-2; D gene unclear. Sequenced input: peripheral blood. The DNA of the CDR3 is TGCGCCAGCAGCCAAGAAGGCGGGCCTCGATTC. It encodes CASSQEGGPRF.